This TCR beta chain was retrieved from a study of human T cells and chemical hapten exposure. Study-wide background: Patients, predominantly female, presented with alopecia areata, totalis or universalis. From small differences in pooled library volume came most of the variation in per-sample TCR yields.

Time point described: pre-sensitization, week 0. Indicated treatment: therapeutic diphenylcyclopropenone sensitization with weekly scalp DPC. Whole-study results and caveats: The number of TCRs above 1 in 1000 frequency did not change after DPC sensitization.

Regarding this clonotype: Antigen: not known.

Original processing notes: 90,000 to 100,000 TCRs per sample was the median, with a range of about 20,000 to 690,600. TCRdb called the RACE reads again in MiXCR, with one record for every CDR3 protein. What appears here as the V and J calls and clone size reflects TCRdb's work, not the paper's. The table includes more than 300,000 distinct CDR3 sequences, roughly 5.3% detected once. V was cut by 6 bases and J by 8 bases, with 10 bases left in between. CDR3 size: 11 residues. Per germline, CDR1 DFQATT and CDR2 SNEGSKA (reference sequence). This chain joins TRBV20-1 and TRBJ2-2, with D unresolved. The material sequenced was whole blood, taken in connection with sensitization to the hapten diphenylcyclopropenone (DPC). This TCR was recovered from a woman between 45 and 60 years old with alopecia areata. Some clones in this sample may be carry-over from other donors' samples. CDR3 protein: CSAILQGELFF. The CDR3 region has the DNA TGCAGTGCCATTCTCCAGGGGGAGCTGTTTTTT.